These 11 T cell receptor beta chains were sequenced from one sample in a study of blood T cell repertoires in COVID-19. Method: immunoSEQ multiplex PCR; TCRdb's copy keeps in-frame clones and lacks some. The sample contains about 54,000 clones, about 87% of which appear only once. The sequenced sample consisted of peripheral blood. The receptor source for this set is a human donor in a cohort sampled during active COVID-19.

The rearrangement links TRBV5-1 to TRBJ2-1; 8 bases line up with TRBD2. CDR1 and CDR2 (germline): SGHRS, YFSETQ. V lost 0 bases to trimming and J lost 4 bases; unmatched junction nucleotides: 3. CDR3 size: 15 residues. The CDR3 nucleotides are TGCGCCAGCAGCTTGGAGGGGACTAGATACAATGAGCAGTTCTTC. Its protein product is CASSLEGTRYNEQFF.

This clone was counted a single time. The rearrangement joins TRBV4-3 to TRBJ2-5, with 11 bases identical to TRBD1. The CDR3 has 18 amino acids. CDR1 LGHNA and CDR2 YSLEER come from the germline V gene. With V trimmed by 0 bases and J by 3 bases, 9 bases remained unmatched. The CDR3 loop reads CASSQEWTGGVGKETQYF. The CDR3 DNA reads TGCGCCAGCAGCCAAGAGTGGACAGGGGGCGTAGGAAAAGAGACCCAGTACTTC.

The chain employs TRBV6-6 and TRBJ2-7; TRBD2 agrees at 7 bases. The V and J ends lost 7 bases and 2 bases, in that order; junction bases with no gene match: 11. Per germline, CDR1 MNHNY and CDR2 SVGAGI (reference sequence). CDR3 length equals 15 residues. CDR3 loop: CASTNGEGSTYEQYF. As DNA, the CDR3 is TGTGCCAGCACGAATGGGGAGGGCTCCACCTACGAGCAGTACTTC.

This clone occurred once. The chain has TRBV30 and TRBJ2-1, with 13 bases fitting TRBD2. Germline-derived CDR1 and CDR2 are GTSNPN and SVGIG (reference sequence). The V segment lost 4 bases and the J segment 2 bases; nucleotides outside the gene matches: 5. The CDR3 has 16 amino acids. The CDR3 here is CAWTTGLAGAYNEQFF. The DNA for the CDR3 is TGTGCCTGGACCACTGGACTAGCGGGAGCCTACAATGAGCAGTTCTTC.

The V gene is TRBV6-5, the J gene TRBJ1-1, with TRBD1 as a possible D gene (5 bases). V was pared by 10 bases and J by 3 bases, with 15 bases between. This CDR3 is built from 13 residues. CDR1 MNHEY and CDR2 SVGAGI come from the germline V gene. The DNA of the CDR3 is TGTGCCACCCACCGTGGGGGGTACACTGAAGCTTTCTTT. It is translated as CATHRGGYTEAFF.

This chain joins TRBV25-1 and TRBJ1-1; TRBD1 is a possible D gene (5 bases). The CDR3 sequence is 17 residues long. CDR1 is MGHDK, CDR2 SYGVNS, per germline. V was pared by 6 bases and J by 0 bases, with 20 bases between. The CDR3 spells CASSPMNRGLMNTEAFF. In DNA form, the CDR3 reads TGTGCCAGCAGCCCTATGAATCGGGGACTCATGAACACTGAAGCTTTCTTT.

This clone was detected once. The J gene is TRBJ1-5, the V gene TRBV18; 8 bases match TRBD1. CDR1 KGHSH and CDR2 LQKENI come from the germline V gene. V lost 5 bases and J lost 6; bases outside the gene matches: 6. The CDR3 covers 14 residues. CDR3 protein: CASSSTGASQPQHF. In DNA form, the CDR3 reads TGTGCCAGCTCATCGACAGGGGCGAGTCAGCCCCAGCATTTT.

The count of this clone is one. The chain recombines TRBV24-1 with TRBJ2-3, with 8 bases fitting TRBD1. Looked up from germline, CDR1 is KGHDR and CDR2 is SFDVKD. The J segment lost 4 bases and the V segment lost 2 bases, leaving 7 bases of the junction unmatched. The CDR3 loop spans 16 amino acids. The CDR3 DNA reads TGTGCCACCAGTGATTCGGACAGGGTTGGCCCAGATACGCAGTATTTT. Translation: CATSDSDRVGPDTQYF.

In the case of this clone: Germline is not matched at one junction end, which may reflect a read error. The gene calls are TRBV27 and TRBJ2-5; 7 bases map to TRBD2. CDR3 length equals 15 residues. CDR1 is MNHEY, CDR2 SMNVEV, per germline (reference sequence). The CDR3 loop is CASSLQWGGGETQHF. As DNA, the CDR3 is TGTGCCAGCAGTTTACAGTGGGGGGGTGGGGAGACCCAGCACTTC.

J is TRBJ1-3 and V is TRBV15; a weak D match, TRBD1 (5 bases). Germline lookup yields CDR1 LNHNV and CDR2 YYDKDF (reference sequence). V was cut by 0 bases and J by 4 bases, with 13 bases left in between. This CDR3 is built from 16 residues. CDR3 in DNA: TGTGCCACCAGCAGAGATATCCCAGGGCCCGGAAACACCATATATTTT. Amino acid sequence: CATSRDIPGPGNTIYF.

The rearrangement links TRBV18 to TRBJ2-7; 7 bases match TRBD1. Trimming took 3 bases from V and 7 from J; bases not matched to a gene: 3. CDR3 length: 12 residues. Germline CDR1 reads KGHSH; CDR2 reads LQKENI. The CDR3 region has the DNA TGTGCCAGCTCACCCGACAGGGAAGAGCAGTACTTC. Protein product: CASSPDREEQYF.